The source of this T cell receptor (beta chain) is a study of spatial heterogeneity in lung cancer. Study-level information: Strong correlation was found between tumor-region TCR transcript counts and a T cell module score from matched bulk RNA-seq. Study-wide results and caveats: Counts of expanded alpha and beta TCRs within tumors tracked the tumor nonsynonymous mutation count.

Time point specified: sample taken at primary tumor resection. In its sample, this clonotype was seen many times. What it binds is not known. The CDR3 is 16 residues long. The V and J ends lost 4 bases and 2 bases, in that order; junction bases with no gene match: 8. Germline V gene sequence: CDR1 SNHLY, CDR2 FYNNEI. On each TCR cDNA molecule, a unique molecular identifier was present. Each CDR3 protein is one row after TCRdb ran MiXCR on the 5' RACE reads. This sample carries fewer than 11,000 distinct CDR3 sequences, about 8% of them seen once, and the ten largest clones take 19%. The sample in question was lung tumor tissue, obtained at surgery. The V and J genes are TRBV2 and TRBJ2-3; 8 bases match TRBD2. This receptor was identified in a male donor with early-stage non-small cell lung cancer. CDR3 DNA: TGTGCCAGCAGTGGTCGCGATAGCGGGGCCACAGATACGCAGTATTTT. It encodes CASSGRDSGATDTQYF.